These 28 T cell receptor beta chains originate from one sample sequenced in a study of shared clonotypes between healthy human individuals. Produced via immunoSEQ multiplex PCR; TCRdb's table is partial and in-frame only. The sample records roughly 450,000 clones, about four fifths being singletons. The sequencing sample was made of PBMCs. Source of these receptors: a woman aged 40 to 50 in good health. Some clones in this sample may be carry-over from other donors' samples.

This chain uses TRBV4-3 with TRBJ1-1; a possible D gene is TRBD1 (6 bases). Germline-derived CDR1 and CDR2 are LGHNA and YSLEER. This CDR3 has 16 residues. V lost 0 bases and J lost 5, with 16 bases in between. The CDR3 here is CASSQDRYGQGTEAFF. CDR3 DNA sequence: TGCGCCAGCAGCCAAGATCGGTACGGCCAGGGGACTGAAGCTTTCTTT.

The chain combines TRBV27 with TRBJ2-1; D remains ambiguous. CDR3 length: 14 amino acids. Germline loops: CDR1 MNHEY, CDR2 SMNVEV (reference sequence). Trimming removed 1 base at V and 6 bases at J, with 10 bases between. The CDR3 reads CASSLFAWPNEQFF. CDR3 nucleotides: TGTGCCAGCAGTTTATTTGCCTGGCCCAATGAGCAGTTCTTC.

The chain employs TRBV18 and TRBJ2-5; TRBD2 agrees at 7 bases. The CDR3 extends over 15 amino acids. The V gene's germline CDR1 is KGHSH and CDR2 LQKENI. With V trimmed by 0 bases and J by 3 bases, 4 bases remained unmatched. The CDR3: CASSPPGRGEETQYF. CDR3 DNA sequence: TGTGCCAGCTCACCACCGGGTCGGGGGGAAGAGACCCAGTACTTC.

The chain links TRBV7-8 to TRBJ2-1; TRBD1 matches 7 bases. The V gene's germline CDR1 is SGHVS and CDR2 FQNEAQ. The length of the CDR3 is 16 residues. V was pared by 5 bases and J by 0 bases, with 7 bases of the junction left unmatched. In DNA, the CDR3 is TGTGCCAGCAGCCACCGGGACAGAAACTCCTACAATGAGCAGTTCTTC. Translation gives CASSHRDRNSYNEQFF.

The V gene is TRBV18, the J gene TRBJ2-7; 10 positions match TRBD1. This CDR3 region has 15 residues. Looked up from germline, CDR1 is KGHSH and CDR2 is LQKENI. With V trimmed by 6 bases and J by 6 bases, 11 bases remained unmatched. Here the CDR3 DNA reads TGTGCCAGCTCCCGAGGGGACAGGGGATCGTTCGAGCAGTACTTC. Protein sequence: CASSRGDRGSFEQYF.

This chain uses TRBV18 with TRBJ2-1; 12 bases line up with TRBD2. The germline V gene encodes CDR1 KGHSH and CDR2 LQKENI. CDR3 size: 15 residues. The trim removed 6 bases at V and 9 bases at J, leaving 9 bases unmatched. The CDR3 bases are TGTGCCAGCTCTCCTAGCGGGAGGGCCCAGCCTGAGCAGTTCTTC. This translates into CASSPSGRAQPEQFF.

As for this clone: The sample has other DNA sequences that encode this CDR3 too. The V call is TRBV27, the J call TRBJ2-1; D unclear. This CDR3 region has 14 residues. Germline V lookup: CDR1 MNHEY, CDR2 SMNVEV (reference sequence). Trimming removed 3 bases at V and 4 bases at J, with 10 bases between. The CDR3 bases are TGTGCCAGCAGTTTGGTTAGCTCGTACAATGAGCAGTTCTTC. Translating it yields CASSLVSSYNEQFF.

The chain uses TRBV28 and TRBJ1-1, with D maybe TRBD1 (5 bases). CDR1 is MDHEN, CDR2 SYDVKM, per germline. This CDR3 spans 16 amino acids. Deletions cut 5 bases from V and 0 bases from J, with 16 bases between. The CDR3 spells CASSLRGGRLNTEAFF. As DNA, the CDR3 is TGTGCCAGCAGTCTAAGGGGTGGGCGACTGAACACTGAAGCTTTCTTT.

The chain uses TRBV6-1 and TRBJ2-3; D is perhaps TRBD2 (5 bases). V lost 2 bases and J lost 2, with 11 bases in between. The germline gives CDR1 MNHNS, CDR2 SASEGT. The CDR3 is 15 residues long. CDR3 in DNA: TGTGCCAGCAGTGAATGGGCGGGTTCCACAGATACGCAGTATTTT. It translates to CASSEWAGSTDTQYF.

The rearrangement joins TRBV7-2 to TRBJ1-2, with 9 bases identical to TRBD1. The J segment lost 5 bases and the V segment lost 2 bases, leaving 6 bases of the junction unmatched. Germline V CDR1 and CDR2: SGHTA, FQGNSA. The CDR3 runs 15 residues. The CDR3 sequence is CASSLSGQGTYGYTF. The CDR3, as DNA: TGTGCCAGCAGCTTATCGGGACAGGGAACATATGGCTACACCTTC.

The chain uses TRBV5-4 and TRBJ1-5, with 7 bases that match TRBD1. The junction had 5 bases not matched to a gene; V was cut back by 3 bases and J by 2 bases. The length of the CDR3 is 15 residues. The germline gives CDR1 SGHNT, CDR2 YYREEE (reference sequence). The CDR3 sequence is CASSWGGTGNQPQHF. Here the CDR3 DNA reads TGTGCCAGCAGCTGGGGGGGGACAGGCAATCAGCCCCAGCATTTT.

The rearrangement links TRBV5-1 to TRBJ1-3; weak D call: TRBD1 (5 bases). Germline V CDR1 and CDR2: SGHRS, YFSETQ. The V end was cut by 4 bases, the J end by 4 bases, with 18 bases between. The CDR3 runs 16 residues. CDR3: CASSPSTDPGGNTIYF. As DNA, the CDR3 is TGCGCCAGCAGCCCTTCGACAGACCCGGGAGGAAACACCATATATTTT.

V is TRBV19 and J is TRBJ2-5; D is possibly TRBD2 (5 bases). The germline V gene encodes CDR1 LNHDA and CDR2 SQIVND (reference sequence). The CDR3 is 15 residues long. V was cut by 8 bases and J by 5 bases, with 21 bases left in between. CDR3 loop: CASARRGLGLETQYF. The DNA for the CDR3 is TGTGCCAGTGCGAGGCGCGGACTCGGCTTGGAGACCCAGTACTTC.

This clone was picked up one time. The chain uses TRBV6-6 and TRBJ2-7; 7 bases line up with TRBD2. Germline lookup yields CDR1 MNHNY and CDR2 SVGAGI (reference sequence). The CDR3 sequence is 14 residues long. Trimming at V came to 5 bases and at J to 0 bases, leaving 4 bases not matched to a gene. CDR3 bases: TGTGCCAGCAGTGGGGGGGACGCCTCCTACGAGCAGTACTTC. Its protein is CASSGGDASYEQYF.

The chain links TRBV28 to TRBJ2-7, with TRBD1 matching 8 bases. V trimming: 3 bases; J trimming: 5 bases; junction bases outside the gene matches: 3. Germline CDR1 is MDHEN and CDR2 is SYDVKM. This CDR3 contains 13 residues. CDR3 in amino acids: CASSFGQGNEQYF. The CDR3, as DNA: TGTGCCAGCAGTTTTGGACAGGGAAACGAGCAGTACTTC.

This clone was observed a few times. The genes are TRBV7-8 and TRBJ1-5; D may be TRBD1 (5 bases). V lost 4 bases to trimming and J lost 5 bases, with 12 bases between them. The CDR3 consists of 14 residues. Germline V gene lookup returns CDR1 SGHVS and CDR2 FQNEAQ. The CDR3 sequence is CASSSDSNYQPQHF. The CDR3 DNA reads TGTGCCAGCAGCTCAGACAGTAACTATCAGCCCCAGCATTTT.

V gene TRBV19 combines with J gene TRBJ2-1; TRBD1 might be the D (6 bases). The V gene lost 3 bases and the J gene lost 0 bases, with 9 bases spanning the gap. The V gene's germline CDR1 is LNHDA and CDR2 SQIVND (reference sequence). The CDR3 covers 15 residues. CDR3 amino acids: CASSIQGSSYNEQFF. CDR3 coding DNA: TGTGCCAGTAGTATCCAGGGGAGCTCCTACAATGAGCAGTTCTTC.

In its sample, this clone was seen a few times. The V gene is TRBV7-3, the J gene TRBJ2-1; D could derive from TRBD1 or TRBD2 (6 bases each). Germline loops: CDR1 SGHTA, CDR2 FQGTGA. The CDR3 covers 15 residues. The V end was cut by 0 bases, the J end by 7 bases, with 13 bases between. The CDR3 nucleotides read TGTGCCAGCAGCTTAACGGATTGGGGGGCGAATGAGCAGTTCTTC. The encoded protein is CASSLTDWGANEQFF.

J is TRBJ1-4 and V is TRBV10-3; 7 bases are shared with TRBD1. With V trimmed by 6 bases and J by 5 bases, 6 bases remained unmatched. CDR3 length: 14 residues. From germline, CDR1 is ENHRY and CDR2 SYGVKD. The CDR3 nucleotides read TGTGCCATCAGGGCCGACAGGGTGAATGAAAAACTGTTTTTT. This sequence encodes CAIRADRVNEKLFF.

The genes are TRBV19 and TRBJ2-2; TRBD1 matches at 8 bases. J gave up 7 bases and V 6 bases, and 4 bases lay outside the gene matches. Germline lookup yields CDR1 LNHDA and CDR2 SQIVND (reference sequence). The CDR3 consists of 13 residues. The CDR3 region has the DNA TGTGCCAGTAGGGACAGGGCCAACGGGGAGCTGTTTTTT. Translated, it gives CASRDRANGELFF.

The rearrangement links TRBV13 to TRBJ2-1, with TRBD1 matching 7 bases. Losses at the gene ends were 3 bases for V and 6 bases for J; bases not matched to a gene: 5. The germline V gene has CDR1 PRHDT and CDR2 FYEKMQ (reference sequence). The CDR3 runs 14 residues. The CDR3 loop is CASSFRSGGNEQFF. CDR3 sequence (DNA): TGTGCCAGCAGCTTTCGGTCAGGGGGCAATGAGCAGTTCTTC.

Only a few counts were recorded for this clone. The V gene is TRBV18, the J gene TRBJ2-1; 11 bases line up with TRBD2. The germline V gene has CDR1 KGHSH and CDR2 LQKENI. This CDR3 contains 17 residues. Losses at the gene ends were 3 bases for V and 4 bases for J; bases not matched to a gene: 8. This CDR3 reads CASSPLIAGGRYNEQFF. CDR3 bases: TGTGCCAGCTCACCCCTCATAGCGGGAGGGAGGTACAATGAGCAGTTCTTC.

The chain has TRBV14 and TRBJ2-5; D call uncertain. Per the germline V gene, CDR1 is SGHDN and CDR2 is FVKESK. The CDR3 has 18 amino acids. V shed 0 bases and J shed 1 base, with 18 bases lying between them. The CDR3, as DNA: TGTGCCAGCAGCCAAGATTTCGGTTGGAGAGCGAGCCAAGAGACCCAGTACTTC. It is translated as CASSQDFGWRASQETQYF.

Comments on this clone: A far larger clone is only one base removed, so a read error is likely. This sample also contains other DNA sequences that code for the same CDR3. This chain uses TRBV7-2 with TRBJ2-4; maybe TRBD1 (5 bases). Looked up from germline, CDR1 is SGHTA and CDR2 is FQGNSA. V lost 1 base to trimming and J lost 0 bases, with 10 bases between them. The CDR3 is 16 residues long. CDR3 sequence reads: CASSLGAGLAKNIQYF. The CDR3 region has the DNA TGTGCCAGCAGCTTAGGGGCAGGGCTAGCCAAAAACATTCAGTACTTC.

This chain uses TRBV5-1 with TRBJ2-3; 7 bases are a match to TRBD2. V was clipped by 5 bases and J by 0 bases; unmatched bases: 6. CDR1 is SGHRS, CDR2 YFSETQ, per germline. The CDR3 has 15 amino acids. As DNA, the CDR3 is TGCGCCAGCAGAAGGGCGGGGGAAAGCACAGATACGCAGTATTTT. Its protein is CASRRAGESTDTQYF.

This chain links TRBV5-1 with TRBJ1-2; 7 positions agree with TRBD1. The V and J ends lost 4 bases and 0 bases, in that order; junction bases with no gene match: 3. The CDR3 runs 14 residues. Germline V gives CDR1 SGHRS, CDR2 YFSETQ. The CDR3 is CASSNGQANYGYTF. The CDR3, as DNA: TGCGCCAGCAGCAACGGACAGGCTAACTATGGCTACACCTTC. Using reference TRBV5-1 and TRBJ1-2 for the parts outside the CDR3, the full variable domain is KAGVTQTPRYLIKTRGQQVTLSCSPISGHRSVSWYQQTPGQGLQFLFEYFSETQRNKGNFPGRFSGRQFSNSRSEMNVSTLELGDSALYLCASSNGQANYGYTFGSGTRLTVV.

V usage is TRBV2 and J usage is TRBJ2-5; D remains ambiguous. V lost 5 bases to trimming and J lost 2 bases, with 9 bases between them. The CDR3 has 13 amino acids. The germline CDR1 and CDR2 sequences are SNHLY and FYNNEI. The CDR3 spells CASSRNFQETQYF. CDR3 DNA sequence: TGTGCCAGCAGTCGCAATTTTCAAGAGACCCAGTACTTC.

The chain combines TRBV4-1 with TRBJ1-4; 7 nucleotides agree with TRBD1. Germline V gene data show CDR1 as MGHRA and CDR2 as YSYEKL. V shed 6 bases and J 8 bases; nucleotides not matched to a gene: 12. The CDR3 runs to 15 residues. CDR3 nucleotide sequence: TGCGCCAGCAGTCCCGGGACAGCCCGAGGGGAAAAACTGTTTTTT. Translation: CASSPGTARGEKLFF.